This T cell receptor beta chain came from a study of blood T cell repertoires in COVID-19. Assay used: immunoSEQ multiplex PCR; TCRdb lists only in-frame clones, some missing. This sample has about 180,000 clones, with approximately 88% found just once. Germline lookup yields CDR1 MDHEN and CDR2 SYDVKM. The CDR3 runs 16 residues. V dropped 5 bases and J dropped 9 bases, with 20 bases sitting between them. The sequencing input was peripheral blood. The chain combines TRBV28 with TRBJ1-6; D ambiguous. The sequence was collected from a woman in her thirties with acute or convalescent COVID-19. CDR3 region: CASSADTSVNGSPLHF. The CDR3 nucleotides read TGTGCCAGCAGTGCTGACACATCTGTGAATGGTTCACCCCTCCACTTT. Drawing the rest from reference TRBV28 and TRBJ1-6, the complete variable domain is DVKVTQSSRYLVKRTGEKVFLECVQDMDHENMFWYRQDPGLGLRLIYFSYDVKMKEKGDIPEGYSVSREKKERFSLILESASTNQTSMYLCASSADTSVNGSPLHFGNGTRLTVT.